One sample yielded the 13 T cell receptor beta chains listed below, sequenced in a study of sequential checkpoint blockade in melanoma. Data came from immunoSEQ multiplex PCR; TCRdb stores just in-frame clones and leaves some out. This sample has around 20,000 clones, with about four fifths found just once. The sample's treatment: randomized to nivolumab then ipilimumab (arm A) or the reverse (arm B). The specimen was CD8+ T cells sorted from blood (inferred from file names), collected from a patient given nivolumab and ipilimumab in sequence. These receptors all stem from a human donor with melanoma.

The J gene is TRBJ2-1, the V gene TRBV11-2; D is possibly TRBD2 (5 bases). This CDR3 comprises 16 residues. CDR1 SGHAT and CDR2 FQNNGV come from the germline V gene. Trimming removed 5 bases from V and 0 bases from J, with 14 bases in between. This chain's CDR3 is CASSLTDGNSYNEQFF. The CDR3 DNA follows: TGTGCCAGCAGCCTGACGGACGGGAACTCCTACAATGAGCAGTTCTTC.

The V gene is TRBV29-1, the J gene TRBJ1-3, with D possibly TRBD1 on 5 matching bases. CDR1 and CDR2 (germline): SQVTM, ANQGSEA. Trimming left V 7 bases short and J 4 bases short, with 11 bases between. The CDR3 loop spans 12 amino acids. CDR3 loop: CSAAGNGNTIYF. CDR3 DNA: TGCAGCGCCGCAGGGAACGGAAACACCATATATTTT.

The chain combines TRBV28 with TRBJ1-5; no firm D call. Per germline, CDR1 MDHEN and CDR2 SYDVKM. The CDR3 covers 13 residues. V lost 5 bases to trimming and J lost 5 bases, with 10 bases between them. CDR3 nucleotides: TGTGCCAGCAGTCCCGGTACTTATCAGCCCCAGCATTTT. It is translated as CASSPGTYQPQHF.

This chain connects TRBV5-6 to TRBJ2-7; 10 bases map to TRBD1. V was clipped by 4 bases and J by 4 bases; unmatched bases: 5. The CDR3 has 14 residues. Per the germline V gene, CDR1 is SGHDT and CDR2 is YYEEEE. CDR3 residues: CASSLGQGHYEQYF. The CDR3 region has the DNA TGTGCCAGCAGCCTGGGACAGGGGCATTACGAGCAGTACTTC.

A few counts support this clone. V gene TRBV5-6 combines with J gene TRBJ2-7; TRBD1 agrees at 9 bases. The CDR3 extends over 13 amino acids. Trimming removed 4 bases from V and 6 bases from J; junction bases left unmatched: 5. Germline V CDR1 and CDR2: SGHDT, YYEEEE. The CDR3 DNA sequence: TGTGCCAGCAGCCTGCCGGGACAGGGCGAGCAGTACTTC. Protein product: CASSLPGQGEQYF.

V and J are TRBV11-2 and TRBJ2-7; TRBD1 agrees at 7 bases. This CDR3 has 13 amino acids. CDR1 and CDR2 from the germline V gene are SGHAT and FQNNGV. The V gene end was trimmed by 3 bases and the J gene end by 6 bases; junction bases not matched to a gene: 5. The CDR3 DNA follows: TGTGCCAGCAGCTTGGGACAGCCTGGCGAGCAGTACTTC. Its protein product is CASSLGQPGEQYF.

The gene calls are TRBV6-4 and TRBJ2-3, with 8 nucleotides matching TRBD1. Germline CDR1 is MRHNA and CDR2 is SNTAGT. Trimming removed 5 bases from V and 2 bases from J; junction bases left unmatched: 3. This CDR3 spans 14 amino acids. The CDR3 is CASSPQGATDTQYF. The CDR3 nucleotides are TGTGCCAGCAGTCCGCAGGGGGCCACAGATACGCAGTATTTT.

J is TRBJ2-1 and V is TRBV7-8; D perhaps matches TRBD1 (5 bases). CDR1 is SGHVS, CDR2 FQNEAQ, per germline. V was trimmed by 3 bases and J by 2 bases, leaving 8 bases between them. The CDR3 sequence is 14 residues long. In DNA, the CDR3 is TGTGCCAGCAGCTTGGCAGGGCCCTACAATGAGCAGTTCTTC. Translation gives CASSLAGPYNEQFF.

The rearrangement uses TRBV25-1 and TRBJ2-7, with 7 bases fitting TRBD2. The CDR3 length is 13 residues. Per germline, CDR1 MGHDK and CDR2 SYGVNS. Trimming at V came to 6 bases and at J to 2 bases, leaving 4 bases not matched to a gene. CDR3 sequence reads: CASSSGAAYEQYF. As DNA, the CDR3 is TGTGCCAGCAGCAGCGGGGCAGCCTACGAGCAGTACTTC.

J is TRBJ2-7 and V is TRBV19, with TRBD2 identical over 8 bases. The CDR3 length is 14 residues. CDR1 and CDR2 from the germline V gene are LNHDA and SQIVND (reference sequence). V shed 5 bases, J shed 7 bases, and the junction held 10 bases outside the gene matches. Here the CDR3 reads CASSPRSGSDEQYF. As DNA, the CDR3 is TGTGCCAGTAGTCCTCGCAGCGGGAGCGATGAGCAGTACTTC.

CDR3 DNA sequence: TGTGCCAGCAGCGAGACAGGGCAGAGCACTGAAGCTTTCTTT. Amino acid sequence: CASSETGQSTEAFF. This chain connects TRBV5-4 to TRBJ1-1, with 7 bases identical to TRBD1. The germline gives CDR1 SGHNT, CDR2 YYREEE (reference sequence). CDR3 length: 14 amino acids. V gave up 4 bases and J gave up 4 bases; unmatched junction bases: 7.

The chain recombines TRBV19 with TRBJ2-7, with a weak D call TRBD1 (5 bases). Trimming took 6 bases from V and 3 from J, leaving 12 bases between them. The germline gives CDR1 LNHDA, CDR2 SQIVND (reference sequence). The CDR3 consists of 13 residues. For the CDR3, the DNA is TGTGCCAGTAGAGCAGGGTACGGCTACGAGCAGTACTTC. Its translation: CASRAGYGYEQYF.

This chain links TRBV6-5 with TRBJ1-6, with TRBD1 matching 7 bases. V trimming: 4 bases; J trimming: 7 bases; junction bases outside the gene matches: 7. CDR1 is MNHEY, CDR2 SVGAGI, per germline. CDR3 length: 15 amino acids. Here the CDR3 DNA reads TGTGCCAGCAGTTTTACAGGGGCAGGAAATTCACCCCTCCACTTT. Amino acid sequence: CASSFTGAGNSPLHF.